This TCR beta chain stems from a study of blood T cell repertoires in COVID-19. The CDR3 runs to 13 residues. V was cut by 5 bases and J by 2 bases, with 10 bases left in between. The germline V gene encodes CDR1 SQVTM and CDR2 ANQGSEA. Clones were read by immunoSEQ multiplex PCR, and TCRdb kept only the in-frame ones, dropping some. The sample includes about 200,000 clones, around 95% of them seen just once. The sequence was collected from a man aged 25 to 40 with COVID-19, enrolled during active disease. The chain uses TRBV29-1 and TRBJ1-5, with D perhaps matching TRBD1 (6 bases). The sample was peripheral blood. As DNA, the CDR3 is TGCAGCGTTAGATCAGGGGGCAATCAGCCCCAGCATTTT. Translating it yields CSVRSGGNQPQHF.